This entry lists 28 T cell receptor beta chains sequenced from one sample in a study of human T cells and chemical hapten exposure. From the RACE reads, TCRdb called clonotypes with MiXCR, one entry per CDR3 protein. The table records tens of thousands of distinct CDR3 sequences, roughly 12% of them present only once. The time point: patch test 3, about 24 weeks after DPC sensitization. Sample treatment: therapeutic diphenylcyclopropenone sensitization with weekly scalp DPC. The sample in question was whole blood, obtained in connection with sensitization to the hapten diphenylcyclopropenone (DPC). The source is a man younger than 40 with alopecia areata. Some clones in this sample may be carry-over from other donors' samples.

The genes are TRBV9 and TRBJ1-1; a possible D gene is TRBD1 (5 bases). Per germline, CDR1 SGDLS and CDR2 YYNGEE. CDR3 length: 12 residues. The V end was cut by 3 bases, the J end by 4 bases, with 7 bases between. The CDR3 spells CASSGGSTEAFF. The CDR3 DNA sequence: TGTGCCAGCAGCGGGGGCTCCACTGAAGCTTTCTTT.

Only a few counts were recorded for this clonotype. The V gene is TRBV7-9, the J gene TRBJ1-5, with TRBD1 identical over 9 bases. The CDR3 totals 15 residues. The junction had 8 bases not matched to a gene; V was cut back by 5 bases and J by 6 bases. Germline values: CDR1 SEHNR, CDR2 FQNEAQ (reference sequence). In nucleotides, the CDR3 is TGTGCCAGCAGCCGGACAGGGGACTTTTCTCAGCCCCAGCATTTT. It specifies CASSRTGDFSQPQHF. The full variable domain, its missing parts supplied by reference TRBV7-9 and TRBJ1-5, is DTGVSQNPRHKITKRGQNVTFRCDPISEHNRLYWYRQTLGQGPEFLTYFQNEAQLEKSRLLSDRFSAERPKGSFSTLEIQRTEQGDSAMYLCASSRTGDFSQPQHFGDGTRLSIL.

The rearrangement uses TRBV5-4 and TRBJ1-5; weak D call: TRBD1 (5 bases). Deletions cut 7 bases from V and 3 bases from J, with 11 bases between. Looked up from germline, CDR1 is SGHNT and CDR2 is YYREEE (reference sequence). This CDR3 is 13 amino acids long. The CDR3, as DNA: TGTGCCAGCGGCAGGGACGTCAATCAGCCCCAGCATTTT. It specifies CASGRDVNQPQHF.

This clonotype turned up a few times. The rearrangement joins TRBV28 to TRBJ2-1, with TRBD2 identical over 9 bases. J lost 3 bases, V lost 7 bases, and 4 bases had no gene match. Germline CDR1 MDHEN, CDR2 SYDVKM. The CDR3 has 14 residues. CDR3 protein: CASTRRGGYNEQFF. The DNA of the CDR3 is TGTGCCAGCACACGGCGGGGGGGCTACAATGAGCAGTTCTTC.

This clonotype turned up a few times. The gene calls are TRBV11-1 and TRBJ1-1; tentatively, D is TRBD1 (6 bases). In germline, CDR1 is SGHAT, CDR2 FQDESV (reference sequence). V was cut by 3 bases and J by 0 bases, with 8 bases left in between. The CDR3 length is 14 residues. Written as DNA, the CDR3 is TGTGCCAGCAGCTTGAGGGGGGTGAACACTGAAGCTTTCTTT. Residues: CASSLRGVNTEAFF.

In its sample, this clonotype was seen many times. CDR3 loop: CAWSVQRDGQHF. The CDR3 DNA follows: TGTGCCTGGAGTGTACAGAGAGATGGCCAGCATTTT. The rearrangement links TRBV30 to TRBJ1-5; D is uncertain. Trimming removed 0 bases from V and 12 bases from J, with 12 bases in between. The length of the CDR3 is 12 residues. The germline CDR1 and CDR2 sequences are GTSNPN and SVGIG (reference sequence).

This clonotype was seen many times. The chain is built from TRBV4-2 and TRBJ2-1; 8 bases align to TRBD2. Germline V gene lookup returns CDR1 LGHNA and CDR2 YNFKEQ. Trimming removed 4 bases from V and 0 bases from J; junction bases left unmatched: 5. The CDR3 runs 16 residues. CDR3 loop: CASSRERGSSYNEQFF. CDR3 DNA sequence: TGTGCCAGCAGCCGCGAGCGGGGGAGCTCCTACAATGAGCAGTTCTTC.

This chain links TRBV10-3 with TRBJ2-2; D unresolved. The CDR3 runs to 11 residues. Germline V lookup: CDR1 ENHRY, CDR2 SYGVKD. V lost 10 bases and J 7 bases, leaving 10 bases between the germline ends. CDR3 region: CATTYFGELFF. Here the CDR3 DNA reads TGTGCCACCACGTATTTCGGGGAGCTGTTTTTT.

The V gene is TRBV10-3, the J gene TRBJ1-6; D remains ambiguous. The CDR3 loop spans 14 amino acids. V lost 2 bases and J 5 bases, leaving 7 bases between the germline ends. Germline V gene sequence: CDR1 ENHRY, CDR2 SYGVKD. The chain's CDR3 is CAISERRDNSPLHF. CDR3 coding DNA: TGTGCCATCAGTGAGCGGCGGGATAATTCACCCCTCCACTTT.

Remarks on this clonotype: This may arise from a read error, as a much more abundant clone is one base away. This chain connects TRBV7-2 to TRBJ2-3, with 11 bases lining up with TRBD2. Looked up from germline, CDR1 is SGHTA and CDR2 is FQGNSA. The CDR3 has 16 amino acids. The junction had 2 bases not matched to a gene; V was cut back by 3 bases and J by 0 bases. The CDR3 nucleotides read TGTGCCAGCAGCTTTAGCGGGAGGGCTAGCACAGATACGCAGTATTTT. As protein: CASSFSGRASTDTQYF.

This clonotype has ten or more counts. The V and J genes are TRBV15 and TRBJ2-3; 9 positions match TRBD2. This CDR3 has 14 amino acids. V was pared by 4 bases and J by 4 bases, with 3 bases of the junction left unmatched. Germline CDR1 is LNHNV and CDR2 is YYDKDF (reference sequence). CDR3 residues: CATSTSGDADTQYF. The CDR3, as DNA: TGTGCCACCAGCACTAGCGGGGACGCAGATACGCAGTATTTT.

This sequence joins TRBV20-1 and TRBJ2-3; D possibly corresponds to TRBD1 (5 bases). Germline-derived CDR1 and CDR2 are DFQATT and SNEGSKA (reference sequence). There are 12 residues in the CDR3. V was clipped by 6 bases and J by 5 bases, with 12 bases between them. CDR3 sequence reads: CSAREGVDTQYF. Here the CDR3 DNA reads TGCAGTGCCAGGGAAGGGGTAGATACGCAGTATTTT.

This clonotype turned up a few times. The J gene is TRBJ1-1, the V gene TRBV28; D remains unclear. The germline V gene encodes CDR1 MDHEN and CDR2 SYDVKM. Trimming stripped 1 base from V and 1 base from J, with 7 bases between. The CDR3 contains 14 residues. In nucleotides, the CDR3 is TGTGCCAGCAGTTTATATGGGGAGAACACTGAAGCTTTCTTT. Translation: CASSLYGENTEAFF.

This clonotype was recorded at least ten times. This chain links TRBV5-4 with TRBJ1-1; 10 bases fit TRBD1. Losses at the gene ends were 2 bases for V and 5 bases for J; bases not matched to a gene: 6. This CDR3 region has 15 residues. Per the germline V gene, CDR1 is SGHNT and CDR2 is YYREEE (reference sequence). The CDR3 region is CASSLPGQGRTEAFF. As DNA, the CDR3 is TGTGCCAGCAGCTTACCGGGACAGGGGAGGACTGAAGCTTTCTTT.

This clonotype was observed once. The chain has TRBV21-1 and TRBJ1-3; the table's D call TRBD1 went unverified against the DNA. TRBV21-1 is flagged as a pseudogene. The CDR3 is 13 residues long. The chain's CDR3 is CASSPRSRDTIYF. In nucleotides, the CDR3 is TGTGCCAGCAGCCCCAGATCCAGGGACACCATATATTTT.

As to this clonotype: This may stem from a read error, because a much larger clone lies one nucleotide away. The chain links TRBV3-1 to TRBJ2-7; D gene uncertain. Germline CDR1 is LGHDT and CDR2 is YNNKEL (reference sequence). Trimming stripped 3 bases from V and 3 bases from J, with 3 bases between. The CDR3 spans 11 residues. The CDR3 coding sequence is TGTGCCAGCAGCCAGAACTACGAGCAGTACTTC. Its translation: CASSQNYEQYF.

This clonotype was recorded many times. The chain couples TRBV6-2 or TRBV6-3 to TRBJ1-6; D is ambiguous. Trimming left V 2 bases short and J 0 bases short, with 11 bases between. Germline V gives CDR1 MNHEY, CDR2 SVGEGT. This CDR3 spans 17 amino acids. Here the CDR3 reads CASSYLKASSYNSPLHF. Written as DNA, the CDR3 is TGTGCCAGCAGTTACCTGAAGGCGAGCTCCTATAATTCACCCCTCCACTTT.

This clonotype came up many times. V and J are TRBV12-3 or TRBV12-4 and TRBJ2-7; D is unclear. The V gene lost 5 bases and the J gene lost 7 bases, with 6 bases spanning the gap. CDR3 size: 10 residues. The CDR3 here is CASSPGEQYF. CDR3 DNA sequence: TGTGCCAGCAGTCCAGGAGAGCAGTACTTC.

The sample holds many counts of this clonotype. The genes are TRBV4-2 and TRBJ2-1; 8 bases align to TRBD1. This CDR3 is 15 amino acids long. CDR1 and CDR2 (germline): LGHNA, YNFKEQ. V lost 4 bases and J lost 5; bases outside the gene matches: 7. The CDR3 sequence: CASSRNRGVNNEQFF. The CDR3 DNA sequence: TGTGCCAGCAGCCGCAACAGGGGGGTGAACAATGAGCAGTTCTTC.

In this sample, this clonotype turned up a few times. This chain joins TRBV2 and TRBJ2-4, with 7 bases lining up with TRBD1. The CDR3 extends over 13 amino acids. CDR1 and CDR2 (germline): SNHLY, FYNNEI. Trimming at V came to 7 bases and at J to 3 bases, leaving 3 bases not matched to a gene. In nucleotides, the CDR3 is TGTGCCAGCACGTGGGACAGCAAAAACATTCAGTACTTC. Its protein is CASTWDSKNIQYF.

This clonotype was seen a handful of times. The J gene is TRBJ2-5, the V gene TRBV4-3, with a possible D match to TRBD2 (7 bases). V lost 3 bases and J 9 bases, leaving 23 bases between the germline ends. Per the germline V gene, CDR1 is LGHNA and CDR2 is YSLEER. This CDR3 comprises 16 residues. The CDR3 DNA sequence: TGCGCCAGCAGCCATGAGGCAGGGGCGCGGGGGTTGCCCCAGTACTTC. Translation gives CASSHEAGARGLPQYF.

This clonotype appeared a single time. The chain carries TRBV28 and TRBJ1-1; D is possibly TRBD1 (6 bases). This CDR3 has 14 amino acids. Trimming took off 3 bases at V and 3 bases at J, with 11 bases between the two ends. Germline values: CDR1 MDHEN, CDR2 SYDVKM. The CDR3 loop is CASSLSRGYTEAFF. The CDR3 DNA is TGTGCCAGCAGTTTGTCCAGGGGCTACACTGAAGCTTTCTTT.

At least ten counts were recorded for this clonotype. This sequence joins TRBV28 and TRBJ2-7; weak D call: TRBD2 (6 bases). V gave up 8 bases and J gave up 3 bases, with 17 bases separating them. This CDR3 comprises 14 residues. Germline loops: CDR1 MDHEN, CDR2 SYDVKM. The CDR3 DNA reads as TGTGCCAGCCGTCTGGGACTGGCAGTCTACGAGCAGTACTTC. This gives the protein CASRLGLAVYEQYF. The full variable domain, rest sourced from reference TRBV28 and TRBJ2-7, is DVKVTQSSRYLVKRTGEKVFLECVQDMDHENMFWYRQDPGLGLRLIYFSYDVKMKEKGDIPEGYSVSREKKERFSLILESASTNQTSMYLCASRLGLAVYEQYFGPGTRLTVT.

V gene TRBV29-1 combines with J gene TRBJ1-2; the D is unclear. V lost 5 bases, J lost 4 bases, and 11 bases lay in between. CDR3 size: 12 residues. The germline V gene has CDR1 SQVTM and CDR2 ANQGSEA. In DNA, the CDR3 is TGCAGCGTTCGTCAGACAACCTATGGCTACACCTTC. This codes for CSVRQTTYGYTF. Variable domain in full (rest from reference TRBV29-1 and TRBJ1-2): SAVISQKPSRDICQRGTSLTIQCQVDSQVTMMFWYRQQPGQSLTLIATANQGSEATYESGFVIDKFPISRPNLTFSTLTVSNMSPEDSSIYLCSVRQTTYGYTFGSGTRLTVV.

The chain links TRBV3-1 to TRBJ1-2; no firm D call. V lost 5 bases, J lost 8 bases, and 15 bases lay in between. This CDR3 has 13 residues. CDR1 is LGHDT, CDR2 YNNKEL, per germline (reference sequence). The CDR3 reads CASSAAAGGGYTF. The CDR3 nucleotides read TGTGCCAGCAGCGCTGCAGCCGGAGGAGGCTACACCTTC.

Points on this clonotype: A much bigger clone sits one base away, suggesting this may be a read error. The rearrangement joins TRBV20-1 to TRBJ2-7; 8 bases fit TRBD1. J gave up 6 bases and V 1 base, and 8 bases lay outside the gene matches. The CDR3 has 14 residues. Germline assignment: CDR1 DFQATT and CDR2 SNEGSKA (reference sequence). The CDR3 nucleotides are TGCAGTGCTAGAGCGGACAGGGAGCCGGGCGAGCAGTACTTC. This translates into CSARADREPGEQYF.

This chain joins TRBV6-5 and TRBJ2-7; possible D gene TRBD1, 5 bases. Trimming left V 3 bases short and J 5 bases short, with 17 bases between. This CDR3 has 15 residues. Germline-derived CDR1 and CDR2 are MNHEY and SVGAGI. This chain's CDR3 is CASSYSPDSSHEQYF. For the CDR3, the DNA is TGTGCCAGCAGTTATTCCCCCGACAGTAGCCACGAGCAGTACTTC.

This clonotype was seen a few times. CDR3 sequence: CASSQDGGLRGYGQPQHF. The CDR3 DNA is TGCGCCAGCAGCCAAGACGGCGGACTGCGGGGCTACGGTCAGCCCCAGCATTTT. J is TRBJ1-5 and V is TRBV4-3; a weak D match, TRBD1 (5 bases). CDR3 size: 18 residues. Trimming took 0 bases from V and 6 from J, leaving 21 bases between them. Germline CDR1 LGHNA, CDR2 YSLEER.